A single sample is the source of the 18 T cell receptor beta chains below, sequenced in a study of graft-versus-host responses after intestinal transplantation. Clones were read by immunoSEQ multiplex PCR, and TCRdb kept only the in-frame ones, dropping some. This table holds 20,000 to 25,000 clones, around 44% found once. Sequenced here: alloreactive CD4+ T cells from a mixed lymphocyte reaction culture, sampled before intestinal transplant. Specified subset: CFSE-low proliferating T cells sorted from roughly six-day pre-transplant mixed lymphocyte reaction (GvH or HvG direction). The receptors stem from a human patient who received an intestinal transplant.

The V and J genes are TRBV25-1 and TRBJ2-3; TRBD2 agrees at 9 bases. The J segment lost 4 bases and the V segment lost 2 bases, leaving 4 bases of the junction unmatched. The germline V gene encodes CDR1 MGHDK and CDR2 SYGVNS. The CDR3 length is 15 residues. The CDR3 DNA sequence: TGTGCCAGCAGTGAAGCGGGGGGGCGGGCAGATACGCAGTATTTT. This encodes CASSEAGGRADTQYF.

The chain combines TRBV18 with TRBJ2-5, with 13 nucleotides matching TRBD2. Germline V gives CDR1 KGHSH, CDR2 LQKENI. After removal of 2 bases from V and 5 bases from J, the junction contained 11 bases not matched to a gene. CDR3 length: 18 amino acids. The CDR3 sequence: CASSPSEIGLAGVETQYF. CDR3 nucleotides: TGTGCCAGCTCACCATCTGAGATAGGACTAGCGGGGGTGGAGACCCAGTACTTC.

Only a few counts were recorded for this clone. The chain is built from TRBV10-1 and TRBJ2-1; TRBD2 matches 10 bases. The CDR3 covers 16 residues. The V segment lost 2 bases and the J segment 5 bases; nucleotides outside the gene matches: 6. Germline V gene data show CDR1 as WNHNN and CDR2 as SYGVQD (reference sequence). CDR3 sequence (DNA): TGCGCCAGCAGTGAGGGCCTAGCGGGAGCCGACAATGAGCAGTTCTTC. It yields the protein CASSEGLAGADNEQFF.

J is TRBJ1-2 and V is TRBV27, with 8 bases fitting TRBD1. V trimming: 6 bases; J trimming: 5 bases; junction bases outside the gene matches: 11. The CDR3 has 15 amino acids. Germline V gives CDR1 MNHEY, CDR2 SMNVEV (reference sequence). The CDR3 DNA is TGTGCCAGCAGCTCGAATCAGGGGGCGCATTATGGCTACACCTTC. Its translation is CASSSNQGAHYGYTF.

V gene TRBV2 combines with J gene TRBJ2-6; D not certain. This CDR3 has 15 residues. Looked up from germline, CDR1 is SNHLY and CDR2 is FYNNEI. Trimming stripped 5 bases from V and 2 bases from J, with 10 bases between. The CDR3 protein is CASSMVRTGANVLTF. CDR3 DNA sequence: TGTGCCAGCAGTATGGTGCGTACTGGGGCCAACGTCCTGACTTTC.

In its sample, this clone was seen a few times. V is TRBV29-1 and J is TRBJ1-5; D is unclear. The CDR3 is 12 residues long. Trimming cost V 6 bases and J 6 bases, with 12 bases left between them. Germline assignment: CDR1 SQVTM and CDR2 ANQGSEA. CDR3 loop: CSVLEVGQPQHF. For the CDR3, the DNA is TGCAGCGTCCTTGAGGTGGGTCAGCCCCAGCATTTT. Based on the CDR3 plus reference TRBV29-1 and TRBJ1-5, the full variable domain is SAVISQKPSRDICQRGTSLTIQCQVDSQVTMMFWYRQQPGQSLTLIATANQGSEATYESGFVIDKFPISRPNLTFSTLTVSNMSPEDSSIYLCSVLEVGQPQHFGDGTRLSIL.

V gene TRBV12-5 combines with J gene TRBJ2-7; 7 positions match TRBD1. Trimming cost V 4 bases and J 4 bases; bases outside gene matches: 7. CDR1 is LGHNT, CDR2 FRNRAP, per germline. The CDR3 runs 14 residues. The CDR3 region is CASGSDRVPYEQYF. The CDR3, as DNA: TGTGCTAGTGGTTCTGACAGGGTCCCATACGAGCAGTACTTC.

The chain employs TRBV18 and TRBJ1-5; D gene unclear. The CDR3 loop spans 13 amino acids. V lost 2 bases and J lost 4, with 6 bases in between. The germline V gene encodes CDR1 KGHSH and CDR2 LQKENI. CDR3 residues: CASSPGLNQPQHF. The CDR3 DNA reads TGTGCCAGCTCACCAGGACTTAATCAGCCCCAGCATTTT.

The chain links TRBV11-2 to TRBJ2-5; 15 nucleotides match TRBD2. Looked up from germline, CDR1 is SGHAT and CDR2 is FQNNGV. CDR3 length: 18 residues. J was trimmed by 9 bases and V by 3 bases; bases with no gene match: 14. CDR3 region: CASSLGGWTSGGASPQYF. The CDR3 nucleotides read TGTGCCAGCAGCTTGGGTGGGTGGACTAGCGGGGGGGCAAGCCCCCAGTACTTC.

This clone was counted once. The chain employs TRBV7-9 and TRBJ1-6; D is ambiguous. Germline-derived CDR1 and CDR2 are SEHNR and FQNEAQ (reference sequence). The CDR3 is made up of 14 amino acids. V lost 4 bases to trimming and J lost 8 bases, with 12 bases between them. The CDR3, as DNA: TGTGCCAGCAGCTCCCACAGCAACCATTCACCCCTCCACTTT. Amino acid sequence: CASSSHSNHSPLHF.

The V call is TRBV4-2, the J call TRBJ2-7; TRBD2 agrees at 12 bases. Germline CDR1 reads LGHNA; CDR2 reads YNFKEQ. The J segment lost 2 bases and the V segment lost 4 bases, leaving 12 bases of the junction unmatched. The length of the CDR3 is 18 residues. The CDR3 DNA reads as TGTGCCAGCAGCCGGCAGGGGACTAGCGGGCTGGGTACCTACGAGCAGTACTTC. As protein: CASSRQGTSGLGTYEQYF.

The V and J genes are TRBV5-5 and TRBJ2-5, with D tentatively TRBD1 (6 bases). CDR1 SGHKS and CDR2 YYEKEE come from the germline V gene (reference sequence). This CDR3 is built from 16 residues. V lost 4 bases and J lost 4, with 20 bases in between. The DNA of the CDR3 is TGTGCCAGCAGCCGAGTGATAGGGGGTCCAGTAGAGACCCAGTACTTC. It yields the protein CASSRVIGGPVETQYF.

This clone turned up a few times. The chain combines TRBV2 with TRBJ2-7, with 11 bases matching TRBD1. Germline CDR1 is SNHLY and CDR2 is FYNNEI. The V and J ends lost 6 bases and 4 bases, in that order; junction bases with no gene match: 5. This CDR3 region has 14 residues. The CDR3 nucleotides are TGTGCCAGCAGCCGGGACAGGGGGATTTACGAGCAGTACTTC. Translation gives CASSRDRGIYEQYF.

The chain is built from TRBV15 and TRBJ1-5, with D possibly being TRBD1 (6 bases). The germline V gene has CDR1 LNHNV and CDR2 YYDKDF (reference sequence). Trimming removed 5 bases at V and 6 bases at J, with 23 bases between. The CDR3 is 17 amino acids. DNA of the CDR3: TGTGCCACCAGCGCCAGGGAAACAGGGTTGTACGGTCAGCCCCAGCATTTT. As protein: CATSARETGLYGQPQHF.

This clone has just a few counts. CDR3 DNA sequence: TGTGCCAGCAGCTTGGGACAGTTCAACACCGGGGAGCTGTTTTTT. It encodes CASSLGQFNTGELFF. This chain uses TRBV7-9 with TRBJ2-2, with 7 bases matching TRBD1. The J segment lost 2 bases and the V segment lost 3 bases, leaving 3 bases of the junction unmatched. The CDR3 totals 15 residues. The germline V gene has CDR1 SEHNR and CDR2 FQNEAQ (reference sequence). Together with reference TRBV7-9 and TRBJ2-2, the CDR3 gives the full variable domain: DTGVSQNPRHKITKRGQNVTFRCDPISEHNRLYWYRQTLGQGPEFLTYFQNEAQLEKSRLLSDRFSAERPKGSFSTLEIQRTEQGDSAMYLCASSLGQFNTGELFFGEGSRLTVL.

The rearrangement uses TRBV6-5 and TRBJ1-6; 7 positions agree with TRBD1. CDR1 and CDR2 from the germline V gene are MNHEY and SVGAGI. The CDR3 runs to 16 residues. The V gene end was trimmed by 2 bases and the J gene end by 9 bases; junction bases not matched to a gene: 10. Here the CDR3 reads CASSYDGTATSSPLHF. The DNA for the CDR3 is TGTGCCAGCAGTTACGATGGGACAGCGACGAGTTCACCCCTCCACTTT.

V usage is TRBV5-6 and J usage is TRBJ2-1; tentatively, D is TRBD1 (6 bases). The germline V gene has CDR1 SGHDT and CDR2 YYEEEE. V shed 4 bases and J shed 0 bases, with 14 bases lying between them. The CDR3 sequence is 16 residues long. CDR3 in DNA: TGTGCCAGCAGCAGAGGACAGACCAGCTCCTACAATGAGCAGTTCTTC. Residues: CASSRGQTSSYNEQFF.

The chain joins TRBV5-1 to TRBJ2-3; 10 nucleotides align to TRBD2. The CDR3 sequence is 14 residues long. The junction had 1 base not matched to a gene; V was cut back by 2 bases and J by 4 bases. CDR1 SGHRS and CDR2 YFSETQ come from the germline V gene. The CDR3 DNA reads as TGCGCCAGCAGCTTTGGGACTAGCGCAGATACGCAGTATTTT. Residues: CASSFGTSADTQYF.